The next 20 T cell receptor beta chains were all read from a single sample in a study of T cell repertoires in Merkel cell carcinoma. Only in-frame clones appear in the TCRdb table, and some are missing; sequencing was by immunoSEQ multiplex PCR. The table lists 15,000 or so clones, roughly four fifths of them singletons. Material for sequencing was tumor tissue. These receptors came from an adult with Merkel cell carcinoma.

The rearrangement joins TRBV28 to TRBJ2-7; D gene uncertain. The CDR3 runs to 11 residues. Germline-derived CDR1 and CDR2 are MDHEN and SYDVKM. The V gene lost 1 base and the J gene lost 12 bases, with 10 bases spanning the gap. For the CDR3, the DNA is TGTGCCAGCAGTTTATCCCTCTCGATGTACTTC. It codes for CASSLSLSMYF.

The CDR3 nucleotides read TGTGCCAGTAGTATTGGGGGTGGACAGACTAGCACAGATACGCAGTATTTT. Translated: CASSIGGGQTSTDTQYF. The rearrangement uses TRBV19 and TRBJ2-3; TRBD1 is a possible D gene (6 bases). This CDR3 contains 17 residues. In germline, CDR1 is LNHDA, CDR2 SQIVND (reference sequence). V gave up 3 bases and J gave up 0 bases, with 16 bases separating them.

The V call is TRBV4-3, the J call TRBJ2-5; 9 bases line up with TRBD2. The J segment lost 1 base and the V segment lost 1 base, leaving 4 bases of the junction unmatched. In germline, CDR1 is LGHNA, CDR2 YSLEER. The CDR3 covers 16 residues. The CDR3 bases are TGCGCCAGCAGCCAAGGGCTAGCGGGGCCCCAAGAGACCCAGTACTTC. This translates into CASSQGLAGPQETQYF.

The genes are TRBV9 and TRBJ2-7, with D possibly TRBD1 on 6 matching bases. The length of the CDR3 is 14 residues. Germline V lookup: CDR1 SGDLS, CDR2 YYNGEE. The V gene lost 3 bases and the J gene lost 1 base, with 11 bases spanning the gap. The CDR3 nucleotides are TGTGCCAGCAGCGGCAGGGGAAAGTCCTACGAGCAGTACTTC. This encodes CASSGRGKSYEQYF.

The chain employs TRBV30 and TRBJ1-2; 7 bases match TRBD1. Germline CDR1 and CDR2: GTSNPN and SVGIG (reference sequence). V was clipped by 0 bases and J by 2 bases; unmatched bases: 6. This CDR3 has 15 amino acids. CDR3 bases: TGTGCCTGGAGTGTGCGAGACAGGGTGAACTATGGCTACACCTTC. It codes for CAWSVRDRVNYGYTF.

The chain couples TRBV20-1 to TRBJ2-3; D is unclear. V lost 3 bases and J lost 2, with 15 bases in between. CDR1 is DFQATT and CDR2 is SNEGSKA in the germline V gene (reference sequence). This CDR3 is 15 amino acids long. The CDR3 DNA is TGCAGTGCTAGTCATCGGACGCCCTTCACAGATACGCAGTATTTT. Residues: CSASHRTPFTDTQYF.

The chain is built from TRBV11-1 and TRBJ2-5, with 7 bases matching TRBD2. Germline V gene lookup returns CDR1 SGHAT and CDR2 FQDESV (reference sequence). The CDR3 extends over 14 amino acids. J was trimmed by 6 bases and V by 5 bases; bases with no gene match: 9. The CDR3 here is CASSPKTSAQTQYF. Here the CDR3 DNA reads TGTGCCAGCAGCCCAAAAACTAGCGCTCAGACCCAGTACTTC.

The V call is TRBV4-1, the J call TRBJ1-3; D is possibly TRBD1 (5 bases). Trimming left V 1 base short and J 0 bases short, with 13 bases between. Germline V gene sequence: CDR1 MGHRA, CDR2 YSYEKL. This CDR3 region has 17 residues. The CDR3: CASSQAPGGGSGNTIYF. CDR3 in DNA: TGCGCCAGCAGCCAAGCCCCGGGGGGGGGCTCTGGAAACACCATATATTTT.

The CDR3 loop reads CASSLSGQGRHTQYF. DNA of the CDR3: TGTGCCAGCAGTCTCTCCGGACAGGGGCGGCATACGCAGTATTTT. V gene TRBV27 combines with J gene TRBJ2-3, with TRBD1 identical over 9 bases. With 5 bases clipped from V and 7 bases from J, the junction kept 10 bases outside the gene matches. The germline CDR1 and CDR2 sequences are MNHEY and SMNVEV (reference sequence). The CDR3 runs to 15 residues.

The J gene is TRBJ1-5, the V gene TRBV3-1 (or the pseudogene TRBV3-2); D gene ambiguous. V lost 1 base, J lost 8 bases, and 9 bases lay in between. Germline assignment: CDR1 LGHDT and CDR2 YNNKEL (reference sequence). This CDR3 is 13 amino acids long. CDR3 loop: CASSQGLGKPQHF. The DNA of the CDR3 is TGTGCCAGCAGCCAAGGGTTAGGCAAGCCCCAGCATTTT.

The chain has TRBV5-1 and TRBJ1-1; no reliable D call. Trimming pared 1 base from V and 4 bases from J, leaving 11 bases between. CDR3 length: 14 residues. Germline V gene lookup returns CDR1 SGHRS and CDR2 YFSETQ. CDR3 protein: CASSLNPRGTEAFF. CDR3 nucleotides: TGCGCCAGCAGCTTGAACCCTCGCGGCACTGAAGCTTTCTTT.

The chain is built from TRBV27 and TRBJ2-7; D might be TRBD1 (5 bases). Trimming shortened V by 0 bases and J by 0 bases, and 12 bases separated the two germline ends. Germline-derived CDR1 and CDR2 are MNHEY and SMNVEV (reference sequence). This CDR3 is 16 amino acids long. This chain's CDR3 is CASSLSLRVFSYEQYF. In nucleotides, the CDR3 is TGTGCCAGCAGTTTATCACTCAGGGTGTTCTCCTACGAGCAGTACTTC.

The chain joins TRBV4-3 to TRBJ2-5; no definite D call. The V end lost 1 base, the J end lost 3 bases, and 9 bases lay between the germline ends. This CDR3 has 14 amino acids. Germline CDR1 is LGHNA and CDR2 is YSLEER. CDR3 nucleotide sequence: TGCGCCAGCAGCCAAGGCCTTGGGGAAGAGACCCAGTACTTC. It yields the protein CASSQGLGEETQYF.

The V call is TRBV28, the J call TRBJ2-7; 7 nucleotides align to TRBD1. The V segment lost 4 bases and the J segment 6 bases; nucleotides outside the gene matches: 9. The CDR3 loop spans 14 amino acids. Germline V gene lookup returns CDR1 MDHEN and CDR2 SYDVKM. The CDR3 loop reads CASSSGGTRSEQYF. In nucleotides, the CDR3 is TGTGCCAGCAGTTCAGGGGGAACTAGAAGCGAGCAGTACTTC.

This clone was detected only once. V and J are TRBV6-5 and TRBJ1-2, with D tentatively TRBD1 (6 bases). There are 14 residues in the CDR3. Trimming pared 6 bases from V and 4 bases from J, leaving 15 bases between. From germline, CDR1 is MNHEY and CDR2 SVGAGI. CDR3 sequence reads: CASSPLWTAYGYTF. The CDR3 coding sequence is TGTGCCAGCAGCCCGTTATGGACAGCCTATGGCTACACCTTC.

This sequence joins TRBV6-6 and TRBJ2-2; 7 positions agree with TRBD1. V dropped 7 bases and J dropped 3; count of bases not matched to a gene: 8. This CDR3 region has 15 residues. In germline, CDR1 is MNHNY, CDR2 SVGAGI (reference sequence). CDR3 protein: CASKQGWGDTGELFF. The CDR3 region has the DNA TGTGCCAGCAAACAGGGGTGGGGTGACACCGGGGAGCTGTTTTTT.

This chain connects TRBV7-6 to TRBJ1-3; perhaps TRBD1 as D (5 bases). CDR1 and CDR2 from the germline V gene are SGHVS and FNYEAQ. V shed 5 bases and J shed 8 bases, with 7 bases lying between them. The CDR3 has 11 residues. CDR3 protein: CASSGGDTIYF. For the CDR3, the DNA is TGTGCCAGCAGCGGAGGGGACACCATATATTTT.

As for this clone: Mismatch with germline at one junction end may stem from a read error. This sequence joins TRBV27 and TRBJ2-1, with TRBD1 identical over 8 bases. This CDR3 is built from 12 residues. Germline V CDR1 and CDR2: MNHEY, SMNVEV (reference sequence). CDR3: CASSSQGAEKFF. The CDR3 coding sequence is TGTGCCAGCAGTTCGCAGGGGGCTGAGAAGTTCTTC.

V usage is TRBV6-1 and J usage is TRBJ1-1; D is possibly TRBD1 (5 bases). V gave up 7 bases and J gave up 2 bases, with 11 bases separating them. Looked up from germline, CDR1 is MNHNS and CDR2 is SASEGT. The CDR3 extends over 13 amino acids. The CDR3 loop reads CASKKWDNTEAFF. CDR3 DNA sequence: TGTGCCAGCAAAAAGTGGGACAACACTGAAGCTTTCTTT.

The gene calls are TRBV7-3 and TRBJ2-5; 8 positions match TRBD2. Per germline, CDR1 SGHTA and CDR2 FQGTGA. The junction had 7 bases not matched to a gene; V was cut back by 5 bases and J by 5 bases. CDR3 length: 14 residues. The CDR3 DNA reads TGTGCCAGCAGCGCCGGGGGGGCGTGGGAGACCCAGTACTTC. The encoded protein is CASSAGGAWETQYF. Full variable domain (missing parts from reference TRBV7-3 and TRBJ2-5): GAGVSQTPSNKVTEKGKYVELRCDPISGHTALYWYRQSLGQGPEFLIYFQGTGAADDSGLPNDRFFAVRPEGSVSTLKIQRTERGDSAVYLCASSAGGAWETQYFGPGTRLLVL.